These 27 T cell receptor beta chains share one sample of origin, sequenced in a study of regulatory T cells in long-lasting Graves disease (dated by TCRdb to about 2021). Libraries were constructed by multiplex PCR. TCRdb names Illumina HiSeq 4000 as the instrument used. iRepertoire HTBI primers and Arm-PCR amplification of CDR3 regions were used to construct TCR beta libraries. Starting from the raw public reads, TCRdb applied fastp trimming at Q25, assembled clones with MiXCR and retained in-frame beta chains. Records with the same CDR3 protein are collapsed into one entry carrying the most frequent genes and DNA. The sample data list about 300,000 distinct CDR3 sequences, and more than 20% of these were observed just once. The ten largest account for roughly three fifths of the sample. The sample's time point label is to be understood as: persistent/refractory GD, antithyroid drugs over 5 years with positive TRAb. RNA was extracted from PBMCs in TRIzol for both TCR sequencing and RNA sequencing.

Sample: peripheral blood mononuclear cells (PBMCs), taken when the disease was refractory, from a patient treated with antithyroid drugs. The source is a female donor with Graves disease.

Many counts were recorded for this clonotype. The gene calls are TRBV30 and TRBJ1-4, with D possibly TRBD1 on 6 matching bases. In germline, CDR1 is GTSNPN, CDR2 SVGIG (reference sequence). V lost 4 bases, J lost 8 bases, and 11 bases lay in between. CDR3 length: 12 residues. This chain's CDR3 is CAWNREEEKLFF. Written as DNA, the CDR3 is TGTGCCTGGAACAGGGAGGAGGAAAAACTGTTTTTT.

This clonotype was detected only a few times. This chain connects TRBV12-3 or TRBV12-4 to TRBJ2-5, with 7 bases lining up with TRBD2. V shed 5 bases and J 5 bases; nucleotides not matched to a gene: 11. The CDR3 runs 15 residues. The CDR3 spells CASSAQRDLGETQYF. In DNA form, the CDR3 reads TGTGCCAGCAGTGCCCAGCGGGACCTCGGGGAGACCCAGTACTTC.

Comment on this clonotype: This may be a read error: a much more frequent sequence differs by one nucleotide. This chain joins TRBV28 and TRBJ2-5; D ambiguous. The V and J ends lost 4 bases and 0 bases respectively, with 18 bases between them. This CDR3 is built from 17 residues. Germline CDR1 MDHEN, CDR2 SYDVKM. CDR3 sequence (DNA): TGTGCCAGCAGTTCGACTCGACCAGCGTTATACCAAGAGACCCAGTACTTC. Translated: CASSSTRPALYQETQYF.

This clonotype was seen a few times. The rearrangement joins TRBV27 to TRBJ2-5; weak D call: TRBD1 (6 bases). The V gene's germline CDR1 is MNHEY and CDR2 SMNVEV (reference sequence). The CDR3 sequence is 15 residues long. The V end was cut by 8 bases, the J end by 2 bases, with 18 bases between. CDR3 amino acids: CASQVLQGPQETQYF. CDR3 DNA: TGTGCCAGCCAAGTCCTACAGGGCCCTCAAGAGACCCAGTACTTC.

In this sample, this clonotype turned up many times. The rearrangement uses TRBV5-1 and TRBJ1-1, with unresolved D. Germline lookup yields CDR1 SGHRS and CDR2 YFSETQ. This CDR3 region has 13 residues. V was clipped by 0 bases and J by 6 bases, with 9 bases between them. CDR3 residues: CASSLVRDPEAFF. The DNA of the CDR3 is TGCGCCAGCAGCTTGGTGAGAGATCCTGAAGCTTTCTTT.

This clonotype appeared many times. The CDR3 region is CASTSPIHRGRETQYF. CDR3 DNA sequence: TGTGCCAGCACCTCACCAATCCACAGGGGGAGGGAGACCCAGTACTTC. The V and J genes are TRBV7-2 and TRBJ2-5; 8 bases are a match to TRBD1. Germline values: CDR1 SGHTA, CDR2 FQGNSA. This CDR3 comprises 16 residues. With 7 bases clipped from V and 5 bases from J, the junction kept 15 bases outside the gene matches.

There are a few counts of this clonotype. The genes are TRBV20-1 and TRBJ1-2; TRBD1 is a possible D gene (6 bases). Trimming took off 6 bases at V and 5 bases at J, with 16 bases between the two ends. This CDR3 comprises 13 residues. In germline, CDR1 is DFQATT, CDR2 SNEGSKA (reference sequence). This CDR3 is CSAPRGAQYGYTF. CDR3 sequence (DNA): TGCAGTGCGCCCCGGGGGGCTCAGTATGGCTACACCTTC.

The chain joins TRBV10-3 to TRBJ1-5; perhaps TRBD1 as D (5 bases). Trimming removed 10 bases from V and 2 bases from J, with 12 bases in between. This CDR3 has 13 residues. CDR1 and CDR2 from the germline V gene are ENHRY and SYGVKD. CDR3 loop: CATGTEGNQPQHF. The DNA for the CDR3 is TGTGCCACCGGGACCGAGGGCAATCAGCCCCAGCATTTT.

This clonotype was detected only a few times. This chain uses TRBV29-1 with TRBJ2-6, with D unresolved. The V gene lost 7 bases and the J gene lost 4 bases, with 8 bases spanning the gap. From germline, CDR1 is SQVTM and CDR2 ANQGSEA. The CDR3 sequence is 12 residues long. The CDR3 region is CSAQTGANVLTF. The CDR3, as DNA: TGCAGCGCACAGACCGGGGCCAACGTCCTGACTTTC. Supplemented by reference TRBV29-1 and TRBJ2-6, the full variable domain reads SAVISQKPSRDICQRGTSLTIQCQVDSQVTMMFWYRQQPGQSLTLIATANQGSEATYESGFVIDKFPISRPNLTFSTLTVSNMSPEDSSIYLCSAQTGANVLTFGAGSRLTVL.

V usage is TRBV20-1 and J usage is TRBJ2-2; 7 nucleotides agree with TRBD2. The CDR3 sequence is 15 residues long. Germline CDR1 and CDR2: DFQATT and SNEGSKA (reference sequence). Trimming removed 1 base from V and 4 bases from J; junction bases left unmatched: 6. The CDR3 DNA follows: TGCAGTGCTAGAGCTGGGGGGGTCGGCACCGGGGAGCTGTTTTTT. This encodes CSARAGGVGTGELFF.

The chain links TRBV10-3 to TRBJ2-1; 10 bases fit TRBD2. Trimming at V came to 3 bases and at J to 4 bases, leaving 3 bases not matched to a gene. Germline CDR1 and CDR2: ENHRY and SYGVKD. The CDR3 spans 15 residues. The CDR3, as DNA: TGTGCCATCAGTGACTTAGCGGGAGGTTACAATGAGCAGTTCTTC. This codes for CAISDLAGGYNEQFF.

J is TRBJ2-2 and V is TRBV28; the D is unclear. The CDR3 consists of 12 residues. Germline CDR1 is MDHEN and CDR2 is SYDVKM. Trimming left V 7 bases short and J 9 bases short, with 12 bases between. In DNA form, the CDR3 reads TGTGCCAGCAACGCGAATGAGAGGGAGCTGTTTTTT. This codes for CASNANERELFF.

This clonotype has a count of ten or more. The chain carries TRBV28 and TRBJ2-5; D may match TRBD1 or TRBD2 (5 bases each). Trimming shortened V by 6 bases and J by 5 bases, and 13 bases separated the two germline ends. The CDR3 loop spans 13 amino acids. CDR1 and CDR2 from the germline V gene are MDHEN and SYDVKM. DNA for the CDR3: TGTGCCAGCAGACGCGAGGGGTGGGAGACCCAGTACTTC. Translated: CASRREGWETQYF. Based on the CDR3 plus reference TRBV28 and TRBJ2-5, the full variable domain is DVKVTQSSRYLVKRTGEKVFLECVQDMDHENMFWYRQDPGLGLRLIYFSYDVKMKEKGDIPEGYSVSREKKERFSLILESASTNQTSMYLCASRREGWETQYFGPGTRLLVL.

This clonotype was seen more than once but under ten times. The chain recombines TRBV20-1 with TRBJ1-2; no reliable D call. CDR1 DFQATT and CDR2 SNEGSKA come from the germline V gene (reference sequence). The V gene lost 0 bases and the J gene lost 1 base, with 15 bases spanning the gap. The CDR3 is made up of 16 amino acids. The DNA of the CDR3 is TGCAGTGCTAGAGATAGAAGGTATAGGGATAACTATGGCTACACCTTC. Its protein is CSARDRRYRDNYGYTF.

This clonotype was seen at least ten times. This chain's CDR3 is CSASGYGTSGEETQYF. In DNA, the CDR3 is TGCAGTGCTAGTGGGTACGGGACTAGCGGGGAAGAGACCCAGTACTTC. The V gene is TRBV20-1, the J gene TRBJ2-5; 13 bases line up with TRBD2. The CDR3 runs to 16 residues. The V gene end was trimmed by 3 bases and the J gene end by 3 bases; junction bases not matched to a gene: 7. Germline V gene sequence: CDR1 DFQATT, CDR2 SNEGSKA (reference sequence).

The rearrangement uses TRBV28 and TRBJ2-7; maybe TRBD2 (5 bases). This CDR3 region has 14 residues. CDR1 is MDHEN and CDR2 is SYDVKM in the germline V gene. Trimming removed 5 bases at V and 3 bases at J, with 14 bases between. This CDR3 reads CASSPAGGFYEQYF. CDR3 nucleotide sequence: TGTGCCAGCAGTCCCGCCGGAGGCTTCTACGAGCAGTACTTC.

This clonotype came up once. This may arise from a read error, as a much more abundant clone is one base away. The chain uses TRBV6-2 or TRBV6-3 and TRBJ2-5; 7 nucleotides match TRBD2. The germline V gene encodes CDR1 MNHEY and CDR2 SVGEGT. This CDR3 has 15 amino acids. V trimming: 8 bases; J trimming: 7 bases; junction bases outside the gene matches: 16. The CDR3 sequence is CASWRSGTPRGTQYF. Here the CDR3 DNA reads TGTGCCAGCTGGCGAAGCGGGACCCCCCGGGGGACCCAGTACTTC.

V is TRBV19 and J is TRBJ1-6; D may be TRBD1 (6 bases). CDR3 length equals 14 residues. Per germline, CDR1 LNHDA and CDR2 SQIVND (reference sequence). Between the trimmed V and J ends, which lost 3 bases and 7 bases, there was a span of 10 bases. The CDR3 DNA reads TGTGCCAGTAGTATGACAGGCCCCAATTCACCCCTCCACTTT. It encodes CASSMTGPNSPLHF.

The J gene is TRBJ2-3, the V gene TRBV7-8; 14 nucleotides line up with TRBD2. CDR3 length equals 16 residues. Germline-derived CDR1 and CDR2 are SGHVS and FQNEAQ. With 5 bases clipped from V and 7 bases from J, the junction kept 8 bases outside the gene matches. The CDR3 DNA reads TGTGCCAGCAGCGTCGGGACTAGCGGGGGATTCAATACGCAGTATTTT. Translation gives CASSVGTSGGFNTQYF.

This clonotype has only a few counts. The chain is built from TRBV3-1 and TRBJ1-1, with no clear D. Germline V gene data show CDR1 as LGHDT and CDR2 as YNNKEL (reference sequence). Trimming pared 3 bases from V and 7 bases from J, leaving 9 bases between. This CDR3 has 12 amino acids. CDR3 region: CASSHTVNEAFF. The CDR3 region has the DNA TGTGCCAGCAGCCACACAGTTAATGAAGCTTTCTTT.

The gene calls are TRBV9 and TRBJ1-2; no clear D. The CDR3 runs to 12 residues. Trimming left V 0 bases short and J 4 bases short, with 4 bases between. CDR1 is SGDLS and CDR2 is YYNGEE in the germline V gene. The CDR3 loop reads CASSVAGYGYTF. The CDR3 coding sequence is TGTGCCAGCAGCGTAGCCGGCTATGGCTACACCTTC.

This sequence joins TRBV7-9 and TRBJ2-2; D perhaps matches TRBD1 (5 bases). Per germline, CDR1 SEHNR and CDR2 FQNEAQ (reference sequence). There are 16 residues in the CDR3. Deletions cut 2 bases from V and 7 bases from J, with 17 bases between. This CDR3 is CASSLSATGKLGELFF. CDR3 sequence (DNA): TGTGCCAGCAGCTTATCTGCCACAGGAAAACTCGGGGAGCTGTTTTTT. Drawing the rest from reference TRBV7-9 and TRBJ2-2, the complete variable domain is DTGVSQNPRHKITKRGQNVTFRCDPISEHNRLYWYRQTLGQGPEFLTYFQNEAQLEKSRLLSDRFSAERPKGSFSTLEIQRTEQGDSAMYLCASSLSATGKLGELFFGEGSRLTVL.

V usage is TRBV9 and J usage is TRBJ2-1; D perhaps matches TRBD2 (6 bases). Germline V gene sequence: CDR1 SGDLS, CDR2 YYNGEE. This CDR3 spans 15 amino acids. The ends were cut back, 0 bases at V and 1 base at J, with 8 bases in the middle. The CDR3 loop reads CASSVDSGSYNEQFF. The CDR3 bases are TGTGCCAGCAGCGTAGATAGCGGATCCTACAATGAGCAGTTCTTC.

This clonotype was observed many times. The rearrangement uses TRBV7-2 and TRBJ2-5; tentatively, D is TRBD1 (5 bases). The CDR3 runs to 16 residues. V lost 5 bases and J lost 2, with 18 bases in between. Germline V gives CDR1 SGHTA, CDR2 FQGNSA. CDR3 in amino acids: CASSPLGGRDQETQYF. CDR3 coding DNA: TGTGCCAGCAGCCCCCTGGGCGGCAGGGATCAAGAGACCCAGTACTTC.

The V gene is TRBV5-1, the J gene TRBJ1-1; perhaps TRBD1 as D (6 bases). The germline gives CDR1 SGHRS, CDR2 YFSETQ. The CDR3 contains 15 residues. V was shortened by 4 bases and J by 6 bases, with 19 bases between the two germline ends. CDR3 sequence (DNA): TGCGCCAGCAGCCCGGGGGCAGGTTCTTACGCTGAAGCTTTCTTT. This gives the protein CASSPGAGSYAEAFF.

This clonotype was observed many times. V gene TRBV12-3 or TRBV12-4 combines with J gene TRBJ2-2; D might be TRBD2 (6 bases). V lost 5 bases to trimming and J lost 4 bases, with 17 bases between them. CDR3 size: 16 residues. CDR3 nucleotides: TGTGCCAGCAGTCGGCAGGAGGAGGGCTTCACCGGGGAGCTGTTTTTT. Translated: CASSRQEEGFTGELFF.

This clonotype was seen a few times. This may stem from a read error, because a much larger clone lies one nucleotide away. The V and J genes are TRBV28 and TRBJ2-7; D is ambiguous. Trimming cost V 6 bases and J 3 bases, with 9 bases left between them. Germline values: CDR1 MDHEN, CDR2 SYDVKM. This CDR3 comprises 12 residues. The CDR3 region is CASRGSVYEQYF. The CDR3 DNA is TGTGCCAGCAGAGGGTCCGTCTACGAGCAGTACTTC.